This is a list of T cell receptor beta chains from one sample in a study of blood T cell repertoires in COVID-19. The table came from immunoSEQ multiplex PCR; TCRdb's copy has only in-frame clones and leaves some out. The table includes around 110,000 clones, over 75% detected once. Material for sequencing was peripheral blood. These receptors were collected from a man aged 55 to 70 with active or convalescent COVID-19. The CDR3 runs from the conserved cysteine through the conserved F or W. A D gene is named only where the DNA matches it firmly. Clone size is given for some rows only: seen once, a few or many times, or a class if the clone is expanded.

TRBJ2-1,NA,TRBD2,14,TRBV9,TGTGCCAGCAGCCCTCAACTAGCGGGAGTTGTGCAGTTCTTC,CASSPQLAGVVQFF
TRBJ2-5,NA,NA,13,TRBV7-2,TGTGCCAGCAGCCCCCAGCAGGGGGAGACCCAGTACTTC,CASSPQQGETQYF
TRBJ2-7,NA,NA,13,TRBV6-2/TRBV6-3,TGTGCCAGCAGTCTCCATCCTAACTACGAGCAGTACTTC,CASSLHPNYEQYF
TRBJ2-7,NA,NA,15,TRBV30,TGTGCCTGGAGTGTGGGGCGCGGGGCTCCCTACGAGCAGTACTTC,CAWSVGRGAPYEQYF
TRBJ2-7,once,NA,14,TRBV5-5,TGTGCCAGCAGCTTGTGGGGGCCCTCCTACGAGCAGTACTTC,CASSLWGPSYEQYF
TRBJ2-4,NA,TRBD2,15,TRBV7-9,TGTGCCAGCAGCGATAGCGGGAGGGCCAAAAACATTCAGTACTTC,CASSDSGRAKNIQYF
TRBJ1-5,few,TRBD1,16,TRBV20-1,TGCAGTGCTAGTAGGGACAGGAGGGCCCTATATCAGCCCCAGCATTTT,CSASRDRRALYQPQHF
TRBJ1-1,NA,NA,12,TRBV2,TGTGCCAGCAGTGCACAGAACACTGAAGCTTTCTTT,CASSAQNTEAFF
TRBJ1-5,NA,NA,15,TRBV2,TGTGCCAGCAGGAGGGACATGGGGAAAGGTCAGCCCCAGCATTTT,CASRRDMGKGQPQHF
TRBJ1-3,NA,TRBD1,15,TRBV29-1,TGCAGCGTTGGGACGGGACAGATCTCTGGAAACACCATATATTTT,CSVGTGQISGNTIYF
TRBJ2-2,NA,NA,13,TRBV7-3,TGTGCCAGCAGCCCCCGACAGACCGGGGAGCTGTTTTTT,CASSPRQTGELFF
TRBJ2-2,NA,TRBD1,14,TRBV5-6,TGTGCCAGCAGCTGGGGACAGCGAACCGGGGAGCTGTTTTTT,CASSWGQRTGELFF
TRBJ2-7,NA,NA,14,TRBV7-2,TGTGCCAGCAGCTTAAAGTATAGCGACGCCGAGCAGTACTTC,CASSLKYSDAEQYF
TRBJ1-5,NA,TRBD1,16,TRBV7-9,TGTGCCAGCAGCTCAGGGAGACAGGGGGCGAATCAGCCCCAGCATTTT,CASSSGRQGANQPQHF
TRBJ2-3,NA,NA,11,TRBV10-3,TGTGCCATCCGAGGGACAGATACGCAGTATTTT,CAIRGTDTQYF
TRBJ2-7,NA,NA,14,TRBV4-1,TGCGCCAGCAGCCAAGATGGGCCCTACGTCGAGCAGTACTTC,CASSQDGPYVEQYF
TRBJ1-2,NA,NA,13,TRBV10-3,TGTGCCATCAGTGAGGCTACAGGAGCTGGCTACACCTTC,CAISEATGAGYTF
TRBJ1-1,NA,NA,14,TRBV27,TGTGCCAGCAGTTTATTGCCCCCCGGCGGGGGCTTGTTCTTT,CASSLLPPGGGLFF
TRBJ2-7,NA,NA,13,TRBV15,TGTGCCACCAGCAGAGACAGGGGATACGAGCAGTACTTC,CATSRDRGYEQYF
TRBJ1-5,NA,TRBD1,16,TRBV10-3,TGTGCCATCAGTGAGGGACAGGGGGCGAGCAATCAGCCCCAGCATTTT,CAISEGQGASNQPQHF
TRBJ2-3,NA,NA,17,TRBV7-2,TGTGCCAGCACTCTCGGAAACGGGGGGCGGAGTGCAGATACGCAGTATTTT,CASTLGNGGRSADTQYF
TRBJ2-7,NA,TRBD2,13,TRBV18,TGTGCCAGCTCACTTGCGGGAGCAGGCGAGCAGTACTTC,CASSLAGAGEQYF
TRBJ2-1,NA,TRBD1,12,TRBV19,TGTGCCAGTGGGACAGCCTACAATGAGCAGTTCTTC,CASGTAYNEQFF
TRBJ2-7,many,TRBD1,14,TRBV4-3,TGCGCCAGCAGCAGGGACAGGGGAGGTGGCGAGCAGTACTTC,CASSRDRGGGEQYF
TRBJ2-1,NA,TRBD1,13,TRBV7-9,TGTGCCAGCAGCTGGGACAGGCGCAATGAGCAGTTCTTC,CASSWDRRNEQFF
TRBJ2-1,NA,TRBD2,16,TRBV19,TGTGCCAGTAGTGGACTAGCGGGAGGGACTGGGAATGAGCAGTTCTTC,CASSGLAGGTGNEQFF
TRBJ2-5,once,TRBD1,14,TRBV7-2,TGTGCCAGCAGCTACCAACAGGGGGCAGAGACCCAGTACTTC,CASSYQQGAETQYF
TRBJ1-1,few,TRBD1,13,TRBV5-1,TGCGCCAGCAGCTTACAGGGGGACACTGAAGCTTTCTTT,CASSLQGDTEAFF
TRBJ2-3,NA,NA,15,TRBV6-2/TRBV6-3,TGTGCCAGCAGTCCCGAGCTGGGAGTACGGAATACGCAGTATTTT,CASSPELGVRNTQYF
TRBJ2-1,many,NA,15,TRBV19,TGTGCCAGTAGTTCCATGATGAGCTCCTACAATGAGCAGTTCTTC,CASSSMMSSYNEQFF
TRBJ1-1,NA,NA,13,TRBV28,TGTGCCAGCAGTCCTCCAGGGGTCGTCCGAGCTTTCTTT,CASSPPGVVRAFF
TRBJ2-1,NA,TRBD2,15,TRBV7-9,TGTGCCAGCAGCCCTCGGACTAGCGGCCACAATGAGCAGTTCTTC,CASSPRTSGHNEQFF
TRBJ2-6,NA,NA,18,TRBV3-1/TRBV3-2,TGTGCCAGCAGCCAAGAACGGCAGGGGTACATTTCGGCCAACGTCCTGACTTTC,CASSQERQGYISANVLTF
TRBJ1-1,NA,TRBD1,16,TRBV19,TGTGCCAGTAGGCCGTGGACAGGGGGCGCTGGCACTGAAGCTTTCTTT,CASRPWTGGAGTEAFF
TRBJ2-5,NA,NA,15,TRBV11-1,TGTGCCAGCAGCTTTCCCCGGAGGGAGCAAGAGACCCAGTACTTC,CASSFPRREQETQYF
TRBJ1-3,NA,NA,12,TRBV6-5,TGTGCCGGGGGGACGAGTGGAAACACCATATATTTT,CAGGTSGNTIYF
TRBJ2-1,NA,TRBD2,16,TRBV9,TGTGCCAGCAGCTTCCTTAGCGGGACATCCTACAATGAGCAGTTCTTC,CASSFLSGTSYNEQFF
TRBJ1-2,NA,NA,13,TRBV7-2,TGTGCCAGCAGCTTAGGCAGACAAGGTGGCTACACCTTC,CASSLGRQGGYTF
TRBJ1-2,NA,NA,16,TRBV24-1,TGTGCCACCAGTGATTTCGGCCGGGGAGGAGGCTATGGCTACACCTTC,CATSDFGRGGGYGYTF
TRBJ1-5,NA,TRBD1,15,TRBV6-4,TGTGCCAGCAGTGTAACCGGGACAGGGGATCAGCCCCAGCATTTT,CASSVTGTGDQPQHF
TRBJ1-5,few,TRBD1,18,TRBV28,TGTGCCAGCAGTTTCCGCAGTAGGGGCAAGGGGGCTAATCAGCCCCAGCATTTT,CASSFRSRGKGANQPQHF